The 26 T cell receptor beta chains below all came from one sample that was sequenced in a study of T-cell memory formation after mild COVID-19. TCRdb reprocessed the 5' RACE reads via MiXCR and lists one record per CDR3 protein. This sample carries 50,000 or so distinct CDR3 sequences, 27% of them seen once, and the ten largest clones take around 45%. Sequenced: PBMCs or a T cell subset sorted from them (not recorded which). Receptors originate from a man aged 18 to 29 who had mild COVID-19 (a few samples of this study predate the infection). Cell type and time point are not known.

V is TRBV4-3 and J is TRBJ1-4; 7 bases are a match to TRBD1. J was trimmed by 7 bases and V by 4 bases; bases with no gene match: 15. Germline V gives CDR1 LGHNA, CDR2 YSLEER. The CDR3 contains 17 residues. The CDR3 nucleotides are TGCGCCAGCAGCCCCTTTTCGGCGGGACAGTCCGTTGAAAAACTGTTTTTT. It codes for CASSPFSAGQSVEKLFF.

This clonotype was seen a handful of times. This chain links TRBV2 with TRBJ2-3; D remains unclear. Germline values: CDR1 SNHLY, CDR2 FYNNEI. The CDR3 consists of 16 residues. V shed 4 bases and J shed 2 bases, with 16 bases lying between them. The CDR3 bases are TGTGCCAGCAGTGTGTTAGCTCAGGCCCACACAGATACGCAGTATTTT. Protein sequence: CASSVLAQAHTDTQYF. Filled out from reference TRBV2 and TRBJ2-3, the complete variable domain reads EPEVTQTPSHQVTQMGQEVILRCVPISNHLYFYWYRQILGQKVEFLVSFYNNEISEKSEIFDDQFSVERPDGSNFTLKIRSTKLEDSAMYFCASSVLAQAHTDTQYFGPGTRLTVL.

Only a few counts were recorded for this clonotype. A read error may be the cause here, since a much bigger clone is one base away. The chain carries TRBV5-1 and TRBJ1-1; no reliable D call. The CDR3 extends over 13 amino acids. Per germline, CDR1 SGHRS and CDR2 YFSETQ. In DNA form, the CDR3 reads TGCGCCAGCAGCTTGACCAGGAACACTCAAGCTTTCTTT. Translating it yields CASSLTRNTQAFF.

The CDR3: CSARVGSGGASYNEQFF. The CDR3 nucleotides are TGCAGTGCTAGAGTGGGTAGCGGGGGGGCCAGTTACAATGAGCAGTTCTTC. The chain links TRBV20-1 to TRBJ2-1; 11 nucleotides agree with TRBD2. Germline CDR1 and CDR2: DFQATT and SNEGSKA (reference sequence). The CDR3 totals 17 residues. The V gene end was trimmed by 1 base and the J gene end by 4 bases; junction bases not matched to a gene: 9.

Only a few counts were recorded for this clonotype. The rearrangement joins TRBV12-3 or TRBV12-4 to TRBJ2-1, with no clear D. Trimming left V 6 bases short and J 7 bases short, with 4 bases between. The length of the CDR3 is 10 residues. The CDR3, as DNA: TGTGCCAGCAGCATTAATGAGCAGTTCTTC. The encoded protein is CASSINEQFF.

Only a few counts were recorded for this clonotype. The chain combines TRBV27 with TRBJ2-5; 11 bases match TRBD2. Germline V lookup: CDR1 MNHEY, CDR2 SMNVEV (reference sequence). V was clipped by 6 bases and J by 5 bases; unmatched bases: 14. The CDR3 is 17 amino acids. The CDR3 region is CASRTLLAGVASETQYF. The CDR3 DNA is TGTGCCAGCAGAACCCTACTAGCGGGGGTTGCGTCGGAGACCCAGTACTTC.

This clonotype appeared a few times. The rearrangement joins TRBV4-1 to TRBJ1-1; D unclear. The CDR3 is 14 residues long. V dropped 1 base and J dropped 1 base, with 7 bases sitting between them. The germline V gene has CDR1 MGHRA and CDR2 YSYEKL. CDR3 sequence: CASSQALPNTEAFF. The CDR3 nucleotides are TGCGCCAGCAGCCAAGCCCTCCCGAACACTGAAGCTTTCTTT.

There are a few counts of this clonotype. The V call is TRBV7-6, the J call TRBJ1-6; TRBD1 agrees at 7 bases. Unmatched junction bases numbered 4, after V lost 5 bases and J lost 9 bases. This CDR3 has 13 residues. The germline CDR1 and CDR2 sequences are SGHVS and FNYEAQ. The CDR3: CASSQGQSSPLHF. CDR3 in DNA: TGTGCCAGCAGCCAGGGACAGTCTTCACCCCTCCACTTT.

This chain's CDR3 is CASQGVVEKLFF. CDR3 DNA sequence: TGTGCCAGCCAGGGCGTTGTGGAAAAACTGTTTTTT. The chain employs TRBV4-2 and TRBJ1-4; D is possibly TRBD1 (5 bases). The CDR3 is 12 residues long. The germline V gene encodes CDR1 LGHNA and CDR2 YNFKEQ. Trimming removed 8 bases from V and 8 bases from J, with 12 bases in between.

This clonotype appeared a few times. In DNA, the CDR3 is TGCAGCGTTGCCCGGGACAGGGGCTCCTACGAGCAGTACTTC. Protein: CSVARDRGSYEQYF. The rearrangement joins TRBV29-1 to TRBJ2-7; 10 bases map to TRBD1. Germline assignment: CDR1 SQVTM and CDR2 ANQGSEA. Unmatched junction bases numbered 3, after V lost 4 bases and J lost 0 bases. CDR3 length: 14 residues.

The chain carries TRBV6-5 and TRBJ1-1, with 7 bases lining up with TRBD1. Germline V lookup: CDR1 MNHEY, CDR2 SVGAGI. This CDR3 has 13 residues. The V gene end was trimmed by 8 bases and the J gene end by 1 base; junction bases not matched to a gene: 4. The CDR3 is CASGNRGNTEAFF. DNA for the CDR3: TGTGCCAGCGGGAACAGGGGGAACACTGAAGCTTTCTTT.

This clonotype was observed a handful of times. This sequence joins TRBV7-2 and TRBJ2-1; weak D call: TRBD1 (6 bases). The CDR3 totals 17 residues. In germline, CDR1 is SGHTA, CDR2 FQGNSA. Trimming left V 1 base short and J 6 bases short, with 19 bases between. The CDR3 protein is CASSLGVGAGRGNEQFF. As DNA, the CDR3 is TGTGCCAGCAGCTTAGGGGTGGGGGCTGGCCGGGGCAATGAGCAGTTCTTC.

This clonotype was seen a handful of times. This sequence joins TRBV4-3 and TRBJ2-5, with D unclear. This CDR3 is 15 amino acids long. The germline V and J ends were trimmed by 0 bases and 5 bases, with 13 bases remaining between them. Germline V gene sequence: CDR1 LGHNA, CDR2 YSLEER. In nucleotides, the CDR3 is TGCGCCAGCAGCCAAGATTTGGGAAGCTGGGAGACCCAGTACTTC. It codes for CASSQDLGSWETQYF.

This clonotype has only a few counts. V gene TRBV11-2 combines with J gene TRBJ2-5; tentatively, D is TRBD1 (5 bases). CDR1 and CDR2 (germline): SGHAT, FQNNGV. This CDR3 is built from 15 residues. Trimming removed 1 base at V and 1 base at J, with 10 bases between. The CDR3 here is CASSLGGRLQETQYF. The CDR3 DNA follows: TGTGCCAGCAGCTTAGGGGGCCGGCTCCAAGAGACCCAGTACTTC. The variable domain in full, completed from reference TRBV11-2 and TRBJ2-5, reads EAGVAQSPRYKIIEKRQSVAFWCNPISGHATLYWYQQILGQGPKLLIQFQNNGVVDDSQLPKDRFSAERLKGVDSTLKIQPAKLEDSAVYLCASSLGGRLQETQYFGPGTRLLVL.

This clonotype came up a few times. The chain employs TRBV20-1 and TRBJ2-3; 13 positions agree with TRBD2. This CDR3 contains 20 residues. Trimming cost V 0 bases and J 2 bases; bases outside gene matches: 14. CDR1 and CDR2 (germline): DFQATT, SNEGSKA (reference sequence). The CDR3 nucleotides are TGCAGTGCTAGAGATCCCCGGACTAGCGGGGGTCCGATTATCACAGATACGCAGTATTTT. As protein: CSARDPRTSGGPIITDTQYF.

This clonotype was observed many times. The chain joins TRBV7-9 to TRBJ2-1; no clear D. The CDR3 is made up of 17 amino acids. In germline, CDR1 is SEHNR, CDR2 FQNEAQ (reference sequence). The V gene lost 1 base and the J gene lost 0 bases, with 13 bases spanning the gap. The CDR3 reads CASSLEAAGSSYNEQFF. In DNA form, the CDR3 reads TGTGCCAGCAGCTTAGAGGCAGCCGGTAGCTCCTACAATGAGCAGTTCTTC.

The CDR3 DNA reads TGTGCCAGCATCCAAATCAGGGTTGTGAACTTC. Protein product: CASIQIRVVNF. This chain joins TRBV21-1 and TRBJ2-1; the table's TRBD1 call for D was not verified on the DNA. TRBV21-1 is termed a pseudogene. The CDR3 is made up of 11 amino acids.

The CDR3 spells CASSYGTGMDGYTF. The DNA for the CDR3 is TGTGCCAGCAGTTACGGGACAGGGATGGATGGCTACACCTTC. The chain recombines TRBV6-5 with TRBJ1-2, with 9 bases identical to TRBD1. V lost 2 bases and J lost 6; bases outside the gene matches: 4. CDR1 MNHEY and CDR2 SVGAGI come from the germline V gene. The CDR3 extends over 14 amino acids.

This clonotype has more than one count but fewer than ten. The V gene is TRBV7-9, the J gene TRBJ1-6; 7 bases agree with TRBD1. J gave up 6 bases and V 6 bases, and 11 bases lay outside the gene matches. The CDR3 is 16 residues long. Germline loops: CDR1 SEHNR, CDR2 FQNEAQ (reference sequence). The DNA of the CDR3 is TGTGCCAGCAGATCCATTGCGACAGGGACTAATTCACCCCTCCACTTT. Amino acid sequence: CASRSIATGTNSPLHF.

This chain uses TRBV20-1 with TRBJ2-4; D is ambiguous. The CDR3 sequence is 17 residues long. The germline gives CDR1 DFQATT, CDR2 SNEGSKA (reference sequence). Trimming shortened V by 0 bases and J by 3 bases, and 18 bases separated the two germline ends. The CDR3 reads CSARDPGRVLSKNIQYF. The CDR3 DNA is TGCAGTGCTAGAGATCCGGGTCGGGTCCTTAGCAAAAACATTCAGTACTTC.

The chain is built from TRBV12-5 and TRBJ2-5; D ambiguous. The length of the CDR3 is 14 residues. Trimming pared 2 bases from V and 5 bases from J, leaving 12 bases between. Per germline, CDR1 LGHNT and CDR2 FRNRAP. CDR3 DNA: TGTGCTAGTGGTTTGAACCGGGCCCCGGAGACCCAGTACTTC. Translation: CASGLNRAPETQYF.

This clonotype was detected once. This chain connects TRBV3-1 to TRBJ2-7; D call uncertain. CDR1 is LGHDT and CDR2 is YNNKEL in the germline V gene (reference sequence). The CDR3 spans 16 residues. Trimming stripped 0 bases from V and 2 bases from J, with 14 bases between. DNA of the CDR3: TGTGCCAGCAGCCAAGATCCCGCTAGGGCGACCTACGAGCAGTACTTC. Amino acids: CASSQDPARATYEQYF.

The chain couples TRBV4-3 to TRBJ2-4; TRBD1 matches 9 bases. The V and J ends lost 0 bases and 4 bases, in that order; junction bases with no gene match: 4. Germline assignment: CDR1 LGHNA and CDR2 YSLEER. This CDR3 is 16 amino acids long. CDR3 in amino acids: CASSQDHGTGKNIQYF. CDR3 bases: TGCGCCAGCAGCCAAGACCACGGGACAGGGAAAAACATTCAGTACTTC.

The gene calls are TRBV6-6 and TRBJ1-5, with D unresolved. The CDR3 loop spans 13 amino acids. Germline V CDR1 and CDR2: MNHNY, SVGAGI (reference sequence). Trimming took 2 bases from V and 1 from J, leaving 3 bases between them. In DNA, the CDR3 is TGTGCCAGCAGTTACGAGAGCAATCAGCCCCAGCATTTT. It codes for CASSYESNQPQHF.

The V gene is TRBV3-1, the J gene TRBJ1-5; TRBD1 aligns across 10 bases. V lost 3 bases to trimming and J lost 6 bases; unmatched junction nucleotides: 5. The CDR3 covers 15 residues. CDR1 LGHDT and CDR2 YNNKEL come from the germline V gene (reference sequence). CDR3 in amino acids: CASSHGDRGFQPQHF. The CDR3 DNA follows: TGTGCCAGCAGCCATGGGGACAGGGGTTTTCAGCCCCAGCATTTT.

This clonotype has a handful of counts. The chain joins TRBV4-1 to TRBJ2-5; 8 bases are a match to TRBD1. This CDR3 has 16 amino acids. Trimming took 1 base from V and 1 from J; bases not matched to a gene: 5. Germline loops: CDR1 MGHRA, CDR2 YSYEKL. The DNA for the CDR3 is TGCGCCAGCAGCCAAGGACCGGGACAGGTCCAAGAGACCCAGTACTTC. Translated, it gives CASSQGPGQVQETQYF.